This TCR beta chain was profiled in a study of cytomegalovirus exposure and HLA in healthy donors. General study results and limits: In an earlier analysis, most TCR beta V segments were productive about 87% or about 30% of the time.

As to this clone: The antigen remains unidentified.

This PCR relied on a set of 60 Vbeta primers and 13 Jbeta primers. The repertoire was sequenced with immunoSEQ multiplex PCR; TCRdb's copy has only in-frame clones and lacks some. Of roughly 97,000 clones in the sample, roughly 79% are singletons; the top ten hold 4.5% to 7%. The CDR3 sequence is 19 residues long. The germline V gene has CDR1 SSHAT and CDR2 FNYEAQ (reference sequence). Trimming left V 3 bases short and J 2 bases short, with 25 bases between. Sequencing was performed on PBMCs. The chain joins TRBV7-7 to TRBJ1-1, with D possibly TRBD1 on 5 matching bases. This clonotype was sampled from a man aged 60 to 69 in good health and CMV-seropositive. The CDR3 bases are TGTGCCAGCAGCTTTTCTTCGGAAAACGTGATAGGACATAACACTGAAGCTTTCTTT. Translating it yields CASSFSSENVIGHNTEAFF.